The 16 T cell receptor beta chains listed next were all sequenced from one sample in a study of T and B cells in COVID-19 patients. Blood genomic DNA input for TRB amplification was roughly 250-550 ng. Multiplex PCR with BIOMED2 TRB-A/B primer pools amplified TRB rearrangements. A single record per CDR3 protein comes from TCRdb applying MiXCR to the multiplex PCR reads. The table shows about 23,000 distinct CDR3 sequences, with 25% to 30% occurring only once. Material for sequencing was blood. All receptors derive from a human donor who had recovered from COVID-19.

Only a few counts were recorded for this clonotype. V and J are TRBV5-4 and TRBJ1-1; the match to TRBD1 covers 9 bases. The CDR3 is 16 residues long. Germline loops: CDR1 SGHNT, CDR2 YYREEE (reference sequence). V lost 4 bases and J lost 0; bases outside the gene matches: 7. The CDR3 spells CASSRGTGYMNTEAFF. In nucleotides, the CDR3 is TGTGCCAGCAGCAGAGGGACAGGGTACATGAACACTGAAGCTTTCTTT.

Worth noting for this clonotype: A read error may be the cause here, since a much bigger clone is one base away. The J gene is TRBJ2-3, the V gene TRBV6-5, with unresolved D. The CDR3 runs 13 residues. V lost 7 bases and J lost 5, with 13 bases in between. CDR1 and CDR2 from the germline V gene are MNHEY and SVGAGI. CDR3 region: CASKKTWIDTQYF. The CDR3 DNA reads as TGTGCCAGCAAGAAGACATGGATAGATACGCAGTATTTT.

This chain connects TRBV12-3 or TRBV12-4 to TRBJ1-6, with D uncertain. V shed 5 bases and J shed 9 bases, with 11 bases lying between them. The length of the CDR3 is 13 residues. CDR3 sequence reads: CASSDGAPSPLHF. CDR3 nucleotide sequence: TGTGCCAGCAGTGACGGAGCTCCTTCACCCCTCCACTTT.

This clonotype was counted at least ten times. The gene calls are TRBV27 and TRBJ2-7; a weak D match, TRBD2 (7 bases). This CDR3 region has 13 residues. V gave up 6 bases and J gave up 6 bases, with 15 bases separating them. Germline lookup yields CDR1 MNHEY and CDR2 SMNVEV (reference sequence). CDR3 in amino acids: CASRQAGAGEQYF. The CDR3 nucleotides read TGTGCCAGCAGGCAGGCGGGGGCGGGCGAGCAGTACTTC.

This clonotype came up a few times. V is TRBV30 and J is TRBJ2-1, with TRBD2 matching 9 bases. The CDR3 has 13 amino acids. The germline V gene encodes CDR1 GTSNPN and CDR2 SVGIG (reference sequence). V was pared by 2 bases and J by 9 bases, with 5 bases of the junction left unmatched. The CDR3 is CAWSLLAGLEQFF. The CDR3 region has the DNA TGTGCCTGGAGTCTCCTAGCGGGGCTTGAGCAGTTCTTC.

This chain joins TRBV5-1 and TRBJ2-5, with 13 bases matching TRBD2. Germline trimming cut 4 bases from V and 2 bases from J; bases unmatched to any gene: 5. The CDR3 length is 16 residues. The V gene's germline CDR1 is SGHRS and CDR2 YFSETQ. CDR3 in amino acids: CASSLGLAGAQETQYF. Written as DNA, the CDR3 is TGCGCCAGCAGCCTCGGACTAGCGGGGGCTCAAGAGACCCAGTACTTC.

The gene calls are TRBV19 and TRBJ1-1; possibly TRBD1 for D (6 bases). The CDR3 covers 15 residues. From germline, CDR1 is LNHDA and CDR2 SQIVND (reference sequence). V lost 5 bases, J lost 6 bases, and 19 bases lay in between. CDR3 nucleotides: TGTGCCAGTAGTCGCCCCCTCACAGGGTCCCCTGAAGCTTTCTTT. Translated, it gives CASSRPLTGSPEAFF. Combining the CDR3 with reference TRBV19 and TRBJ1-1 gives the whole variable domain DGGITQSPKYLFRKEGQNVTLSCEQNLNHDAMYWYRQDPGQGLRLIYYSQIVNDFQKGDIAEGYSVSREKKESFPLTVTSAQKNPTAFYLCASSRPLTGSPEAFFGQGTRLTVV.

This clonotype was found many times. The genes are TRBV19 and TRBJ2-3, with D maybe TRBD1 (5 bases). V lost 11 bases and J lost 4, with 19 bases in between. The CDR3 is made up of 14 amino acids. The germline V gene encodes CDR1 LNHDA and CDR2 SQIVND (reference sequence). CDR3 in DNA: TGTGCCTCCCGGGCAGGGTGGAGCGCAGATACGCAGTATTTT. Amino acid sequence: CASRAGWSADTQYF.

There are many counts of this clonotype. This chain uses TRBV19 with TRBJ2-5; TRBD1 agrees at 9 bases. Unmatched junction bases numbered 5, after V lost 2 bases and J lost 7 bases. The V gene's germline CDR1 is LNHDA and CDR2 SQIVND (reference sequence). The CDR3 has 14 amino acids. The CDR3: CASSILTGGRTQYF. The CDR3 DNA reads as TGTGCCAGTAGTATACTGACAGGGGGTAGGACCCAGTACTTC.

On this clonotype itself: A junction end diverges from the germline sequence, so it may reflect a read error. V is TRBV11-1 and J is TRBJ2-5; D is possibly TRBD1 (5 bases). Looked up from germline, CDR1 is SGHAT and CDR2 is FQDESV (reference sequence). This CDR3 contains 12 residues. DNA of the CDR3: TGTGCCAGCAGCCTCTCGGACACGTTATCGTGCTTC. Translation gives CASSLSDTLSCF.

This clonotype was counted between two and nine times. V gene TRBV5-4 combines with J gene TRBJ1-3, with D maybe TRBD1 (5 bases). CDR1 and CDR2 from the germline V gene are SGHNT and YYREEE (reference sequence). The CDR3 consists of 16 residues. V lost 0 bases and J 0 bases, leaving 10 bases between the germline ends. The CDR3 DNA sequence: TGTGCCAGCAGCTTGGTAGGGGCGAACTCTGGAAACACCATATATTTT. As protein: CASSLVGANSGNTIYF.

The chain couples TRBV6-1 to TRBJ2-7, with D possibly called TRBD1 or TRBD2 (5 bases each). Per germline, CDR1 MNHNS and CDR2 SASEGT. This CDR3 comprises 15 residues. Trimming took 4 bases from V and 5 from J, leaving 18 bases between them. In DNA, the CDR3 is TGTGCCAGCAGTGCCGCAACCCGGGACCTACACGAGCAGTACTTC. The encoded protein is CASSAATRDLHEQYF.

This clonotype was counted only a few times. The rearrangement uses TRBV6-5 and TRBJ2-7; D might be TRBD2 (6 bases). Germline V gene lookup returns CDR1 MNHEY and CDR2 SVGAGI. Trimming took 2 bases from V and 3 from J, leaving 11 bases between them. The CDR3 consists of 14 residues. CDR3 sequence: CASSYQEGNYEQYF. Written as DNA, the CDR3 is TGTGCCAGCAGTTACCAGGAGGGGAACTACGAGCAGTACTTC.

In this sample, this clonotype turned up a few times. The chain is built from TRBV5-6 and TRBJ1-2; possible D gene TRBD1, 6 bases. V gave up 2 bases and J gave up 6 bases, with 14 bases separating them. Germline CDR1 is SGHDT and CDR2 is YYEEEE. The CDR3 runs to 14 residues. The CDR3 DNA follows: TGTGCCAGCAGCTTTTTAGGACAGTTTGATGGCTACACCTTC. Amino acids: CASSFLGQFDGYTF.

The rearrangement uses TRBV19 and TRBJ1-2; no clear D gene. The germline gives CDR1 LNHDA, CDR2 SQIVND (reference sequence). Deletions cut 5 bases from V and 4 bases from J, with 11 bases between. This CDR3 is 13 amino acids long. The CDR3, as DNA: TGTGCCAGTAGTGTTGGACGGTTCTATGGCTACACCTTC. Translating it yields CASSVGRFYGYTF.

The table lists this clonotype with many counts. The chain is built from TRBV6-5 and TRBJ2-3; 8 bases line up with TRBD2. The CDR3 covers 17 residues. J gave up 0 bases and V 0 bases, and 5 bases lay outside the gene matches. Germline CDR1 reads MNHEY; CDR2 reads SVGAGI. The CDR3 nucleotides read TGTGCCAGCAGTTACTCGATAGTAGCGGGAAGCACAGATACGCAGTATTTT. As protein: CASSYSIVAGSTDTQYF.